This entry features one TCR beta chain sequence. These data are taken from a study of cytomegalovirus exposure and HLA in healthy donors. Trimming stripped 0 bases from V and 1 base from J, with 12 bases between. CDR3 length equals 16 residues. CDR1 and CDR2 (germline): KGHSH, LQKENI. With 60 Vbeta and 13 Jbeta primers, the PCR was carried out. Method: immunoSEQ multiplex PCR; TCRdb's copy keeps in-frame clones and lacks some. This sample has over 100,000 clones, with 60% to 85% found just once. The chain joins TRBV18 to TRBJ1-1; D is possibly TRBD1 (6 bases). The specimen was PBMCs. The receptor was derived from a woman in her thirties or forties in good health and CMV-seropositive. The CDR3, as DNA: TGTGCCAGCTCACCACCCCAAATGGGGGCGAACACTGAAGCTTTCTTT. This gives the protein CASSPPQMGANTEAFF.